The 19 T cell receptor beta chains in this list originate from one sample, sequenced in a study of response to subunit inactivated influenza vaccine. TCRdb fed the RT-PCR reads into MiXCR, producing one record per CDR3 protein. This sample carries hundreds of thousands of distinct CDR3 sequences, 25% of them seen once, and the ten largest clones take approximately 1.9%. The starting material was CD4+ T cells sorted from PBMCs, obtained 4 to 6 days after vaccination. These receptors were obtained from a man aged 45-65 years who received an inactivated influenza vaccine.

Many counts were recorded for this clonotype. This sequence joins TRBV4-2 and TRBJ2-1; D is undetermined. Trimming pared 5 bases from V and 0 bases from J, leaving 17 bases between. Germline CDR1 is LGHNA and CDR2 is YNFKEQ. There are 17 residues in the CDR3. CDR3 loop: CASSRLEPKSSYNEQFF. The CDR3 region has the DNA TGTGCCAGCAGCAGATTGGAGCCGAAGAGCTCCTACAATGAGCAGTTCTTC.

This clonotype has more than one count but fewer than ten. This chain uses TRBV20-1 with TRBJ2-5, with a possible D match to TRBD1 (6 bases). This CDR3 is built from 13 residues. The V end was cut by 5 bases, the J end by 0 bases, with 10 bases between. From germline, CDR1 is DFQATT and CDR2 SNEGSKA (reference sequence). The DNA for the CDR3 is TGCAGTGCTCGCAGGGGATACCAAGAGACCCAGTACTTC. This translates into CSARRGYQETQYF.

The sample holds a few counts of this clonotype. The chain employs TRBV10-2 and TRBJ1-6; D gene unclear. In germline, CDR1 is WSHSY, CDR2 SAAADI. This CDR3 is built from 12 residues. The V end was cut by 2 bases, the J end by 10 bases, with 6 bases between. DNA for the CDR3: TGCGCCAGCAGTGAGGCCGGGTCACCCCTCCACTTT. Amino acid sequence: CASSEAGSPLHF.

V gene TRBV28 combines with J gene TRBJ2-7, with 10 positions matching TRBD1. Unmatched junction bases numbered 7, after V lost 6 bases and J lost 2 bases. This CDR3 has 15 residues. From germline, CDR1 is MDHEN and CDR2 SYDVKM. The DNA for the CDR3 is TGTGCCAGCAGCGATCCCGGGACAGGGGCCTACGAGCAGTACTTC. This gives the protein CASSDPGTGAYEQYF.

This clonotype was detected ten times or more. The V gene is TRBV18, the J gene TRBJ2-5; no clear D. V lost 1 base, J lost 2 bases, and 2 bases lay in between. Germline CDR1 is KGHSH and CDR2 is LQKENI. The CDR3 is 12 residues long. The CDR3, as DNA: TGTGCCAGCTCACCACAGCAAGAGACCCAGTACTTC. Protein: CASSPQQETQYF.

CDR3 residues: CATSDLPGQGYTGELFF. The CDR3 DNA is TGTGCCACCAGTGATTTGCCAGGACAGGGTTACACCGGGGAGCTGTTTTTT. This sequence joins TRBV24-1 and TRBJ2-2; TRBD1 aligns across 8 bases. The junction had 5 bases not matched to a gene; V was cut back by 0 bases and J by 3 bases. In germline, CDR1 is KGHDR, CDR2 SFDVKD. The CDR3 loop spans 17 amino acids.

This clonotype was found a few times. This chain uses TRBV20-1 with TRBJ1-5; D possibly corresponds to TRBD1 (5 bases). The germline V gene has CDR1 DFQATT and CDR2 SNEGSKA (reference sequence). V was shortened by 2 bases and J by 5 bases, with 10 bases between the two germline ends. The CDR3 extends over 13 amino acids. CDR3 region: CSARRQSDQPQHF. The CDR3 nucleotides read TGCAGTGCTAGACGACAGTCAGATCAGCCCCAGCATTTT.

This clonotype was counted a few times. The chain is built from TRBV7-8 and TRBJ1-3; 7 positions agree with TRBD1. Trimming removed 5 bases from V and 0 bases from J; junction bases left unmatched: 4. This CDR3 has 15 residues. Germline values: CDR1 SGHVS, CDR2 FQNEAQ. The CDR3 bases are TGTGCCAGCAGCAGGGGGCAGCTCTCTGGAAACACCATATATTTT. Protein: CASSRGQLSGNTIYF.

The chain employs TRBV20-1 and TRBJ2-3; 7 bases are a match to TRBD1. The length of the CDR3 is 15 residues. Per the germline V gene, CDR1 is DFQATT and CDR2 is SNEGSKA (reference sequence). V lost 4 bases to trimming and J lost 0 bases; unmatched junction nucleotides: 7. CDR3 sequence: CSAIPGQTSTDTQYF. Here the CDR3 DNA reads TGCAGTGCTATCCCGGGACAGACTAGCACAGATACGCAGTATTTT.

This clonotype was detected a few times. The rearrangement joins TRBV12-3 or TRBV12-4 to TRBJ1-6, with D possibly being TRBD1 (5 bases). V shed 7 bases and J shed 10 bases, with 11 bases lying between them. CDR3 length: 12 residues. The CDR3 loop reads CASMMPGSPLHF. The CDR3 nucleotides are TGTGCCAGCATGATGCCAGGGTCACCCCTCCACTTT.

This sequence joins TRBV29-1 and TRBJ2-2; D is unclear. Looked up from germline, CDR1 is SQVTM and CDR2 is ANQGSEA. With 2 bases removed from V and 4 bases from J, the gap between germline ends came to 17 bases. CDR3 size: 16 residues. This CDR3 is CSVESQSGQVTGELFF. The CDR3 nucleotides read TGCAGCGTTGAATCACAGTCAGGCCAGGTCACCGGGGAGCTGTTTTTT.

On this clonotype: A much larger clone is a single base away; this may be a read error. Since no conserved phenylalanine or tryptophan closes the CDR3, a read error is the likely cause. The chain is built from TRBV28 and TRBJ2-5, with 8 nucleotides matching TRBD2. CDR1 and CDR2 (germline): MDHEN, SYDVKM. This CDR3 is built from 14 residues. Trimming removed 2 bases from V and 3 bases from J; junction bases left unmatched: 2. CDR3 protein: CASSLPRGEETQYI. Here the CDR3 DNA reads TGTGCCAGCAGTTTACCGCGGGGGGAAGAGACCCAGTACATC.

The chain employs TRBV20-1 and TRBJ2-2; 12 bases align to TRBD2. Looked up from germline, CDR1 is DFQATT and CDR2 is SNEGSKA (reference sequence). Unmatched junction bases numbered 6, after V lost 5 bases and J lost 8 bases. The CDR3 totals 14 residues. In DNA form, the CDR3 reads TGCAGTGCTCCTAGCGGGGGGGCCGCGGGGGAGCTGTTTTTT. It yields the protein CSAPSGGAAGELFF.

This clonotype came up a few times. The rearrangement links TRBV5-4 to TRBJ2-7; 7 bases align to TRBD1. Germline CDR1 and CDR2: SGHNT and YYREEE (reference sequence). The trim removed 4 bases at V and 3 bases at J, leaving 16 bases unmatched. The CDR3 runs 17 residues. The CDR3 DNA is TGTGCCAGCAGCAATACCGGGACAGCCGTGGGGTACTACGAGCAGTACTTC. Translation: CASSNTGTAVGYYEQYF.

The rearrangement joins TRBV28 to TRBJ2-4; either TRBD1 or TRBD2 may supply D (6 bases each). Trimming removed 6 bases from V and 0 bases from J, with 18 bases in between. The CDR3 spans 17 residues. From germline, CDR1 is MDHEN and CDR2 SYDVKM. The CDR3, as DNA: TGTGCCAGCAGGGGGGGCGGAAGGCTATTAGCCAAAAACATTCAGTACTTC. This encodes CASRGGGRLLAKNIQYF.

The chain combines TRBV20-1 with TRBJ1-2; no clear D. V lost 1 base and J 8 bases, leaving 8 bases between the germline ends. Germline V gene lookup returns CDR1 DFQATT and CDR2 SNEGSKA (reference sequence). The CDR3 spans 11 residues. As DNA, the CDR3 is TGCAGTGCTAGAGGGGTGTGGGGCTACACCTTC. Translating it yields CSARGVWGYTF.

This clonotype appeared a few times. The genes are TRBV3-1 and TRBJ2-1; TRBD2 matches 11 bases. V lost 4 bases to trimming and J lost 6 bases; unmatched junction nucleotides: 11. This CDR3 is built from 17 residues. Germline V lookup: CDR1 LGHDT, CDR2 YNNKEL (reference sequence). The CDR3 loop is CASSLQGGLAVSNEQFF. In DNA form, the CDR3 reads TGTGCCAGCAGCCTCCAAGGGGGACTAGCGGTTTCCAATGAGCAGTTCTTC.

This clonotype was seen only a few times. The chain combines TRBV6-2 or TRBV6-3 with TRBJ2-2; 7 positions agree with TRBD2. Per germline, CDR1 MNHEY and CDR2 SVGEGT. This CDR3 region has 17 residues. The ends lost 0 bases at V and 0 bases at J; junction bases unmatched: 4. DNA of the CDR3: TGTGCCAGCAGTTACTCCCCTAGCGGAACGAACACCGGGGAGCTGTTTTTT. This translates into CASSYSPSGTNTGELFF.

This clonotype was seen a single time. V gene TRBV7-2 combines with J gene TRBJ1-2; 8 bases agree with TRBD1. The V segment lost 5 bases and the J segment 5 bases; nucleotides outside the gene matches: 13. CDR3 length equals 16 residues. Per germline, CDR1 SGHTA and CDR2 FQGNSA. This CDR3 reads CASSPNPLRGLYGYTF. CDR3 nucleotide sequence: TGTGCCAGCAGCCCTAATCCTCTCAGGGGGCTGTATGGCTACACCTTC.